The present T cell receptor beta chain was sequenced within a study of blood T cells in healthy people across ages. The V gene lost 5 bases and the J gene lost 7 bases, with 11 bases spanning the gap. This CDR3 is 12 amino acids long. With a J-beta primer mix and a sample-barcoded 5' primer, a second PCR ran 7 to 11 cycles. TCRdb re-derived calls from the 5' RACE reads in MiXCR, one entry per CDR3 protein. The table has 920,000 or so distinct CDR3 sequences, over 35% seen once. This clonotype was detected a few times. The TCR was taken from a woman aged 55-75 years in good health. Source material: blood. The rearrangement joins TRBV12-3 or TRBV12-4 to TRBJ1-2; no clear D gene. The CDR3 DNA sequence: TGTGCCAGCAGTGTTGCGGGAGGTGGCTACACCTTC. It encodes CASSVAGGGYTF.